This TCR beta chain was retrieved from a study of beta chain features in type 1 diabetes. The CDR3 has 14 amino acids. The trim removed 5 bases at V and 1 base at J, leaving 3 bases unmatched. Germline CDR1 and CDR2: SEHNR and FQNEAQ (reference sequence). Isolated RNA was reverse transcribed in full, so expressed TCRB transcripts were sequenced. Using immunoSEQ multiplex PCR, the repertoire was profiled, and TCRdb retains in-frame clones only, with some absent. The data hold more than 85,000 clones, with 40% observed a single time. This clone was observed a handful of times. The rearrangement uses TRBV7-9 and TRBJ1-1; 8 bases map to TRBD1. The sequence was obtained from a woman aged 18-35 years in good health. The source material was stem cell memory CD4+ T cells from blood. Written as DNA, the CDR3 is TGTGCCAGCAGCCGGGGACAGGAGAACACTGAAGCTTTCTTT. This translates into CASSRGQENTEAFF. The variable domain in full, completed from reference TRBV7-9 and TRBJ1-1, reads DTGVSQNPRHKITKRGQNVTFRCDPISEHNRLYWYRQTLGQGPEFLTYFQNEAQLEKSRLLSDRFSAERPKGSFSTLEIQRTEQGDSAMYLCASSRGQENTEAFFGQGTRLTVV.